The sample holds many counts of the clone carrying this TCR beta chain. Its specificity is unknown. The data originate from a study of T cells in Graves' hyperthyroidism and ophthalmopathy. RNA transcripts gave rise to amplified TCR beta CDR3 regions. The HTBI primer set drove a first-round RT-PCR of the TCR CDR3. One entry per CDR3 protein results from TCRdb running MiXCR on the multiplex PCR reads. The sample carries about 350,000 distinct CDR3 sequences, around 14% recorded once. The CDR3 has 14 residues. Trimming cost V 6 bases and J 3 bases, with 14 bases left between them. Germline CDR1 MNHNS, CDR2 SASEGT. The study, taken as a whole, reports: Among clonotypes expanded in thyroid above 0.001, most were also found in blood. Stable hyperthyroidism was separated from ophthalmopathy by a model based on 13 V-J features.

J is TRBJ1-1 and V is TRBV6-1; tentative D call: TRBD1 (6 bases). The sample taken for sequencing was blood. The TCR sequence derives from a woman in her 30s with Graves' hyperthyroidism. Written as DNA, the CDR3 is TGTGCCAGCAGCCCGGACAGCGCGTACACTGAAGCTTTCTTT. Encoded protein: CASSPDSAYTEAFF.